A selection of T cell receptor beta chains follows, all from one sample in a study of identical twins. TCRdb reanalysed the 5' RACE reads using MiXCR and keeps one entry per CDR3 protein. The sample lists approximately 700,000 distinct CDR3 sequences, around 6% occurring once. Sequencing input: naive T cells sorted from blood. The receptors were sampled from a man aged 18-30 years in good health. Both conserved end residues are part of each CDR3. The D gene is left open where the match is weak. Where a row states a size, it is once, few, many or the class of an expanded clone; other rows omit it.

>.|TRBJ2-1|few|12|TRBV15
TGTGCCACCAGCAGAGATCACAATGAGCAGTTCTTC
CATSRDHNEQFF
>TRBD2|TRBJ2-1|many|18|TRBV10-3
TGTGCCATCAGTGAGTCTGGACTAGCGGGAGGCTCCTACAATGAGCAGTTCTTC
CAISESGLAGGSYNEQFF
>TRBD2|TRBJ2-1|many|16|TRBV15
TGTGCCACCAGCCCACGGACTAGCGGGACCTACAATGAGCAGTTCTTC
CATSPRTSGTYNEQFF
>.|TRBJ2-2|few|15|TRBV19
TGTGCCAGTAGTCTGATGGACGGCGGCACCGGGGAGCTGTTTTTT
CASSLMDGGTGELFF
>.|TRBJ2-1|.|16|TRBV3-1
TGTGCCAGCAGCCAACCGCCCCCAGGCCCCTACAATGAGCAGTTCTTC
CASSQPPPGPYNEQFF
>.|TRBJ1-2|many|14|TRBV9
TGTGCCAGCAGCGTAGTAGGGCAGGGCGACGGCTACACCTTC
CASSVVGQGDGYTF
>.|TRBJ2-5|few|14|TRBV5-1
TGCGCCAGCACCCCGCCCGGGGGCGGAGAGACCCAGTACTTC
CASTPPGGGETQYF
>.|TRBJ2-6|few|14|TRBV15
TGTGCCACCAGCAGAGATCCTGGGGCCAACGTCCTGACTTTC
CATSRDPGANVLTF
>.|TRBJ1-1|few|16|TRBV6-5
TGTGCCAGCAGTTACTCCGTACAGTCTCGGAACACTGAAGCTTTCTTT
CASSYSVQSRNTEAFF
>.|TRBJ1-2|few|16|TRBV15
TGTGCCACCAGCAGAGATGTGGCCCCCCGAGACTATGGCTACACCTTC
CATSRDVAPRDYGYTF
>.|TRBJ2-1|many|17|TRBV27
TGTGCCAGCAGTTTACTCGGGAAGGGATCACCATACAATGAGCAGTTCTTC
CASSLLGKGSPYNEQFF
>TRBD2|TRBJ2-7|.|14|TRBV7-9
TGTGCCAGCAGCCCCCCGACTAGCTTGCACGAGCAGTACTTC
CASSPPTSLHEQYF
>TRBD1|TRBJ2-5|.|15|TRBV15
TGTGCCACCAGCCATCCCGGGACAGGCAAAGAGACCCAGTACTTC
CATSHPGTGKETQYF
>.|TRBJ2-3|few|12|TRBV12-3/TRBV12-4
TGTGCCAGCAGTCACAGGTTTGGTACGCAGTATTTT
CASSHRFGTQYF